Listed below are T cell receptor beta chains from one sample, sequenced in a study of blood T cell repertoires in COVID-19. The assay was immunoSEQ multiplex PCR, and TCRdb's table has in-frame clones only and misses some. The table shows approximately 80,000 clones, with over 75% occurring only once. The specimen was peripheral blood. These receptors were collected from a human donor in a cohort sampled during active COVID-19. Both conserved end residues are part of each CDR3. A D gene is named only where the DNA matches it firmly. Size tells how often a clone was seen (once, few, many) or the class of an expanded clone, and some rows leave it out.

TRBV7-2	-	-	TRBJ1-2	CASSLARTQGGYTF	TGTGCCAGCAGCTTAGCTAGGACACAAGGAGGCTACACCTTC
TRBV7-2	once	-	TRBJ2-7	CASSFKGSSYEQYF	TGTGCCAGCAGCTTTAAAGGGAGCTCCTACGAGCAGTACTTC
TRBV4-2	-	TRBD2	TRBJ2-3	CASSRVTPGGLGTDTQYF	TGTGCCAGCAGCCGCGTGACCCCCGGGGGGTTAGGCACAGATACGCAGTATTTT
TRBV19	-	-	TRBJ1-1	CASTPRAGVNTEAFF	TGTGCCAGTACCCCGAGAGCGGGGGTGAACACTGAAGCTTTCTTT
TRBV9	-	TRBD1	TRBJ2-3	CASSPGQGVLTDTQYF	TGTGCCAGCAGCCCGGGACAGGGGGTCCTCACAGATACGCAGTATTTT
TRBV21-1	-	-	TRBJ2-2	CASSSGTGGDPNTGELFF	TGTGCCAGCAGCAGCGGGACTGGGGGAGATCCGAACACCGGGGAGCTGTTTTTT
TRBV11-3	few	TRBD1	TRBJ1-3	CASSPRDSRWSGNTIYF	TGTGCCAGCAGCCCCCGGGACAGTCGGTGGTCTGGAAACACCATATATTTT
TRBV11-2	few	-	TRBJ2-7	CASSLFSVRGEQYF	TGTGCCAGCAGCCTTTTTTCCGTTAGGGGCGAGCAGTACTTC
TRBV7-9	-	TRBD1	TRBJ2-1	CASSSPGTDYNEQFF	TGTGCCAGCAGCTCCCCCGGGACAGACTACAATGAGCAGTTCTTC
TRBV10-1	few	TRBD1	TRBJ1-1	CASGDRGAEAFF	TGCGCCAGCGGAGACAGGGGGGCTGAAGCTTTCTTT
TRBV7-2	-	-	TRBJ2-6	CASSRNRDPGANVLTF	TGTGCCAGCAGCCGGAACAGGGATCCTGGGGCCAACGTCCTGACTTTC
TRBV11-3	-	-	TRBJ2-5	CASSLNGQSQETQYF	TGTGCCAGCAGCTTAAACGGACAGAGCCAAGAGACCCAGTACTTC
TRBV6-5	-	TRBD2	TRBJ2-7	CASSYSTSGGAYEQYF	TGTGCCAGCAGTTACTCCACCAGCGGGGGGGCCTACGAGCAGTACTTC
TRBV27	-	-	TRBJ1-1	CASSSGGAGDTEAFF	TGTGCCAGCAGTTCGGGGGGGGCGGGGGACACTGAAGCTTTCTTT
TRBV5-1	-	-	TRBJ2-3	CASSLEGRRGTDTQYF	TGCGCCAGCAGCTTGGAGGGTCGGAGGGGTACAGATACGCAGTATTTT
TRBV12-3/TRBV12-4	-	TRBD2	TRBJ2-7	CASSLGLEDEQYF	TGTGCCAGCAGTTTGGGACTAGAGGACGAGCAGTACTTC
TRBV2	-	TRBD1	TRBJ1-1	CASSVEQGAVEAFF	TGTGCCAGCAGTGTTGAACAGGGGGCTGTTGAAGCTTTCTTT
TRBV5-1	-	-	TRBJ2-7	CASSLSAGPSEQYF	TGCGCCAGCAGCTTGTCGGCAGGCCCCAGCGAGCAGTACTTC
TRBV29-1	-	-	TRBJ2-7	CSVTAESDSYEQYF	TGCAGCGTTACTGCGGAAAGCGACTCCTACGAGCAGTACTTC
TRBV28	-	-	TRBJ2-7	CASSFSSYEQYF	TGTGCCAGCAGTTTCTCTTCCTACGAGCAGTACTTC
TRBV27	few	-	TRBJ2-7	CASSLHGDYEQYF	TGTGCCAGCAGTTTGCACGGGGACTACGAGCAGTACTTC
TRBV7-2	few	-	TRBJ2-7	CASSSSQGLEQYF	TGTGCCAGCAGCTCCTCCCAGGGACTCGAGCAGTACTTC
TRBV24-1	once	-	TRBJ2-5	CAIADISGTQYF	TGTGCCATCGCCGACATTTCAGGAACCCAGTACTTC
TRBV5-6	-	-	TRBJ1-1	CASSLVGGAPDTEAFF	TGTGCCAGCAGCTTGGTCGGGGGGGCTCCGGACACTGAAGCTTTCTTT
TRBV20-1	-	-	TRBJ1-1	CSASTGGRAEAFF	TGCAGTGCTAGTACGGGGGGGCGGGCTGAAGCTTTCTTT
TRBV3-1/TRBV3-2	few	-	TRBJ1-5	CASSLHNQPQHF	TGTGCCAGCAGCCTTCATAATCAGCCCCAGCATTTT
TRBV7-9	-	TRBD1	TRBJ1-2	CASSLPGQGVGLGGYTF	TGTGCCAGCAGCTTACCAGGACAGGGCGTAGGGCTTGGTGGCTACACCTTC
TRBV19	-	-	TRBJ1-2	CASTRRGGYGYTF	TGTGCCAGTACCCGTCGGGGAGGCTATGGCTACACCTTC
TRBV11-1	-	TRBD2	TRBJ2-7	CASSDPTSGRTEQYF	TGTGCCAGCAGCGATCCGACTAGCGGTAGGACCGAGCAGTACTTC
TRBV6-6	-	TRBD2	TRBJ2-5	CASSPGLGETQYF	TGTGCCAGCAGCCCCGGACTAGGGGAGACCCAGTACTTC
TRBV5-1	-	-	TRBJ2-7	CASSLAFGGKGDEQYF	TGCGCCAGCAGCTTGGCTTTTGGGGGGAAAGGTGACGAGCAGTACTTC
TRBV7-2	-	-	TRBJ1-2	CASSSSPPRGYTF	TGTGCCAGCAGCTCCTCCCCACCCAGGGGCTACACCTTC
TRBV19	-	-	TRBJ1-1	CASSITVQGDTEAFF	TGTGCCAGTAGTATAACAGTACAGGGTGACACTGAAGCTTTCTTT
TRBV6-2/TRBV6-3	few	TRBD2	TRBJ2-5	CASSYRSGGAQRETQYF	TGTGCCAGCAGTTACAGAAGCGGGGGGGCCCAGCGAGAGACCCAGTACTTC
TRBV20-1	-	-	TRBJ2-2	CSASEAGATGELFF	TGCAGTGCGAGTGAAGCAGGGGCCACCGGGGAGCTGTTTTTT
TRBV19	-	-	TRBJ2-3	CATSTGVSFSTDTQYF	TGTGCCACTTCGACAGGTGTAAGTTTTAGCACAGATACGCAGTATTTT
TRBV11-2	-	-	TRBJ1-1	CASSFVTATEAFF	TGTGCCAGCAGCTTCGTGACAGCAACTGAAGCTTTCTTT
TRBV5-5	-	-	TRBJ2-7	CASSFGGAGEQYF	TGTGCCAGCAGCTTTGGGGGGGCGGGCGAGCAGTACTTC
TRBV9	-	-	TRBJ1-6	CASSPRLVTATNSPLHF	TGTGCCAGCAGCCCCAGGCTGGTGACAGCTACTAATTCACCCCTCCACTTT
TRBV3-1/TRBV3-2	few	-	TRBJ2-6	CASSQWQAGANVLTF	TGTGCCAGCAGCCAATGGCAGGCTGGGGCCAACGTCCTGACTTTC
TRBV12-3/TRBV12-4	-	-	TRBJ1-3	CAGGLSLGNTIYF	TGTGCCGGGGGACTCTCTTTAGGAAACACCATATATTTT
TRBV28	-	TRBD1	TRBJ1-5	CASSLSTGASHF	TGTGCCAGCAGTTTATCGACAGGGGCCTCCCATTTT
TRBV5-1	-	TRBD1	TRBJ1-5	CASSLGTGMFQPQHF	TGCGCCAGCAGCTTGGGGACAGGGATGTTTCAGCCCCAGCATTTT